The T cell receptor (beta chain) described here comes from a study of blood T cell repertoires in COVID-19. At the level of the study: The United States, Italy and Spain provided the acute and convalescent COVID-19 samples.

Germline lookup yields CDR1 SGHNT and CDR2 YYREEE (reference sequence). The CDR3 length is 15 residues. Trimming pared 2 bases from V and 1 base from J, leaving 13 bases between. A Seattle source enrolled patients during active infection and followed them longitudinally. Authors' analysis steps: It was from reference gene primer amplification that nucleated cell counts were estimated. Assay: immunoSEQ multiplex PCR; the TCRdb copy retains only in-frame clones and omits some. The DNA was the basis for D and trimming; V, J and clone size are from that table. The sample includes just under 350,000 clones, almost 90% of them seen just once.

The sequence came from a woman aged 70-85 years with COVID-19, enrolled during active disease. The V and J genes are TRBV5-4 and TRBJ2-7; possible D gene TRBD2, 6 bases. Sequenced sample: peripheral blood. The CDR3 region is CASSFGGSLSYEQYF. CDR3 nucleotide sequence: TGTGCCAGCAGCTTTGGGGGGTCCCTTTCCTACGAGCAGTACTTC.